A selection of T cell receptor beta chains follows, all from one sample in a study of blood T cell repertoires in COVID-19. Clones were sequenced by immunoSEQ multiplex PCR, and TCRdb holds only the in-frame ones, with some missing. The sample yields roughly 80,000 clones, 80% to 90% seen once. Specimen: peripheral blood. The source is a man between 50 and 59 years old with active COVID-19. The CDR3 runs from the conserved cysteine through the conserved F or W. The D gene is left open where the match is weak. The listing skips clone size in some rows; elsewhere it reads once, few, many or a size class.

>TRBD1|TRBJ1-1|TRBV19|NA
TGTGCCAGTAGTCCGGGACAGGGGGCCCTCCGAGCTGAAGCTTTCTTT
CASSPGQGALRAEAFF
>NA|TRBJ2-2|TRBV29-1|NA
TGCAGCGCTGTGGGGGGTTCCGGGGAGCTGTTTTTT
CSAVGGSGELFF
>NA|TRBJ2-7|TRBV11-3|NA
TGTGCCAGCAGCTTAGATTGGGCGAGCGAGCAGTACTTC
CASSLDWASEQYF
>NA|TRBJ1-5|TRBV3-1/TRBV3-2|once
TGTGCCAGCAGCCAAGGGCAGGGGTGGCGCAATCAGCCCCAGCATTTT
CASSQGQGWRNQPQHF
>NA|TRBJ1-6|TRBV3-1/TRBV3-2|NA
TGTGCCAGCAACGGCGGCACGAATAATTCACCCCTCCACTTT
CASNGGTNNSPLHF
>NA|TRBJ1-2|TRBV2|few
TGTGCCAGCAGTGATCAGGGTAACTATGGCTACACCTTC
CASSDQGNYGYTF
>NA|TRBJ2-7|TRBV6-2/TRBV6-3|NA
TGTGCCAGCAGTTACTTGGGGGGCGAGCAGTACTTC
CASSYLGGEQYF
>TRBD1|TRBJ1-2|TRBV18|NA
TGTGCCAGCTCACCGCAGGGGGATTATGGCTACACCTTC
CASSPQGDYGYTF
>NA|TRBJ1-6|TRBV19|NA
TGTGCCAGTAGTCCCCCAGGGTGGAATTCACCCCTCCACTTT
CASSPPGWNSPLHF
>TRBD1|TRBJ1-2|TRBV11-2|NA
TGTGCCAGCAGCCCCGGACAGGACCTCTTCTATGGCTACACCTTC
CASSPGQDLFYGYTF
>TRBD1|TRBJ2-1|TRBV9|NA
TGTGCCAGCAGCCCGAGGGGGCAGGGACAAAAGCGTGGGACCCCACATGATTACAATGAGCAGTTCTTC
CASSPRGQGQKRGTPHDYNEQFF
>TRBD1|TRBJ1-2|TRBV28|NA
TGTGCCAGCACCCAAGGACAGGCTAACTATGGCTACACCTTC
CASTQGQANYGYTF
>TRBD1|TRBJ1-4|TRBV10-3|NA
TGTGCCATCAGTGGGACAGGAGCAGAAAAACTGTTTTTT
CAISGTGAEKLFF
>NA|TRBJ1-5|TRBV5-5|NA
TGCGCCAGCAGCTTAACGGGGAGGGCGGGCAATCAGCCCCAGCATTTT
CASSLTGRAGNQPQHF
>NA|TRBJ2-1|TRBV5-1|once
TGCGCCAGCAGCCCGCGTGGGGGCGCGATCTACAATGAGCAGTTCTTC
CASSPRGGAIYNEQFF
>NA|TRBJ2-3|TRBV9|NA
TGTGCCAGCAGCGTAGCAGGGGCCCTTGTCAATACGCAGTATTTT
CASSVAGALVNTQYF
>TRBD2|TRBJ2-2|TRBV5-5|NA
TGTGCCAGCAGCTTGGCGGCTAGCGGGGGGCAGAACACCGGGGAGCTGTTTTTT
CASSLAASGGQNTGELFF
>NA|TRBJ2-5|TRBV7-2|NA
TGTGCCAGCAGCTTATGGCAGACTCAAGAGGTTTATTACTTC
CASSLWQTQEVYYF
>TRBD1|TRBJ2-6|TRBV19|NA
TGTGCCAGTAAAAAGGAGACAGGGTTTACTGGGGCCAACGTCCTGACTTTC
CASKKETGFTGANVLTF
>TRBD2|TRBJ2-3|TRBV5-1|NA
TGCGCCAGCAGCTTGGAGCCTAGCGGGGGGACAAGCACAGATACGCAGTATTTT
CASSLEPSGGTSTDTQYF
>NA|TRBJ1-5|TRBV27|once
TGTGCCAGCAGCCCCGGAGGGGCTACTCAGCCCCAGCATTTT
CASSPGGATQPQHF
>NA|TRBJ1-1|TRBV11-2|NA
TGTGCCAGCAGCTACAAAGGGGATACTGAAGCTTTCTTT
CASSYKGDTEAFF
>TRBD1|TRBJ1-2|TRBV5-4|NA
TGTGCCAGCAGCTTCGGGACAGGGATTAATGGCTACACCTTC
CASSFGTGINGYTF
>NA|TRBJ2-7|TRBV27|NA
TGTGCCAGCAGACGCGGGACTCTCCACGAGCAGTACTTC
CASRRGTLHEQYF
>NA|TRBJ1-1|TRBV18|NA
TGTGCCAGCTCACCGGACACTATGAACACTGAAGCTTTCTTT
CASSPDTMNTEAFF
>TRBD1|TRBJ1-3|TRBV7-2|NA
TGTGCCAGCAGCTTAGGACAGGGGGCGGGAGGAAACACCATATATTTT
CASSLGQGAGGNTIYF
>TRBD1|TRBJ2-3|TRBV18|NA
TGTGCCAGCTCACCGGGACAGCCTCGTGGCACAGATACGCAGTATTTT
CASSPGQPRGTDTQYF
>TRBD1|TRBJ2-7|TRBV28|NA
TGTGCCAGCAGTGACCCGGGACAGGGGACCTACGAGCAGTACTTC
CASSDPGQGTYEQYF
>NA|TRBJ2-1|TRBV7-3|NA
TGTGCCAGCAGCCCGGACAGAGTGAATGAGCAGTTCTTC
CASSPDRVNEQFF
>NA|TRBJ1-5|TRBV28|NA
TGTGCCAGCAGTTTGGTCCGACAAGACAATCAGCCCCAGCATTTT
CASSLVRQDNQPQHF
>TRBD1|TRBJ2-7|TRBV7-2|NA
TGTGCCAGCAGCTTAGGGACAGGTCCCTACGAGCAGTACTTC
CASSLGTGPYEQYF
>TRBD2|TRBJ2-7|TRBV28|NA
TGTGCCAGCAGCCTGGCCAGCGGGAGCCACTACGAGCAGTACTTC
CASSLASGSHYEQYF
>NA|TRBJ2-7|TRBV5-8|NA
TGTGCCAGCAGCTTCGGGTATTCTAACGAGCAGTACTTC
CASSFGYSNEQYF
>NA|TRBJ2-4|TRBV18|once
TGTGCCAGCTCACCACCGAGAGGGCTAGCCAAAAACATTCAGTACTTC
CASSPPRGLAKNIQYF
>NA|TRBJ1-2|TRBV7-9|NA
TGTGCCAGCAGCTTAGAAGCGGGTGGCTACACCTTC
CASSLEAGGYTF
>NA|TRBJ2-1|TRBV4-3|NA
TGCGCCAGCAGCCAAGGTCGGCGGGGTAGCTCCTACAATGAGCAGTTCTTC
CASSQGRRGSSYNEQFF
>TRBD1|TRBJ2-2|TRBV28|NA
TGTGCCACGCCTAGGGGGACAGGGGCCGCTTTGAACACCGGGGAGCTGTTTTTT
CATPRGTGAALNTGELFF
>NA|TRBJ1-1|TRBV19|NA
TGTGCCAGTATAGAGAACACTGAAGCTTTCTTT
CASIENTEAFF
>NA|TRBJ1-5|TRBV28|NA
TGTGCCAGCAGTTTAAGTGACAGGCACTTATTAGGCCAGCCCCAGCATTTT
CASSLSDRHLLGQPQHF
>TRBD1|TRBJ1-3|TRBV11-2|NA
TGTGCCAGCACCAGGGGGCCCCGAAACACCATATATTTT
CASTRGPRNTIYF
>TRBD2|TRBJ2-3|TRBV28|NA
TGTGCCAGCAGTTTCCGGGGGGGGGACACAGATACGCAGTATTTT
CASSFRGGDTDTQYF
>NA|TRBJ1-1|TRBV3-1/TRBV3-2|NA
TGTGCCAGCAGCCAAGAACTAGAGTCGCAGGAGAGGAAGATGAACACTGAAGCTTTCTTT
CASSQELESQERKMNTEAFF